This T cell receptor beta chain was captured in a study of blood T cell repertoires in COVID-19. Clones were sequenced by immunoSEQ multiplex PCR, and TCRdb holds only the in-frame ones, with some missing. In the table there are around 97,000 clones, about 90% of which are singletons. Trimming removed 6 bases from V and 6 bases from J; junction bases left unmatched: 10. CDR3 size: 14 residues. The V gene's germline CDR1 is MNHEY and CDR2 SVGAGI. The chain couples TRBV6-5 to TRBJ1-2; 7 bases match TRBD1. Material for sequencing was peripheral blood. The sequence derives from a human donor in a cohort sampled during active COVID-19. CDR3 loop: CASRRKRTGDGYTF. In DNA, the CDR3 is TGTGCCAGCAGGAGAAAACGCACAGGGGATGGCTACACCTTC.